This T cell receptor beta chain was retrieved from a study of patients and donors after allogeneic stem cell transplantation. TCRdb re-called the RT-PCR reads with MiXCR, one entry per CDR3 protein. The sample yields some 150,000 distinct CDR3 sequences, about two fifths seen once. In this sample, this clonotype turned up a few times. The ends were cut back, 2 bases at V and 4 bases at J, with 3 bases in the middle. This CDR3 comprises 12 residues. Germline CDR1 reads SGHRS; CDR2 reads YFSETQ. The sequenced material came from blood, either unsorted or a sorted T cell fraction (not recorded which). The chain uses TRBV5-1 and TRBJ2-2; no reliable D call. This TCR was recovered from a human donor who was either an allogeneic HSCT recipient or a stem cell or donor lymphocyte infusion donor (not recorded which). It is not recorded whose cells these are; they may come from a transplant donor. The chain's CDR3 is CASSFSTGELFF. In DNA, the CDR3 is TGCGCCAGCAGCTTCAGCACCGGGGAGCTGTTTTTT.